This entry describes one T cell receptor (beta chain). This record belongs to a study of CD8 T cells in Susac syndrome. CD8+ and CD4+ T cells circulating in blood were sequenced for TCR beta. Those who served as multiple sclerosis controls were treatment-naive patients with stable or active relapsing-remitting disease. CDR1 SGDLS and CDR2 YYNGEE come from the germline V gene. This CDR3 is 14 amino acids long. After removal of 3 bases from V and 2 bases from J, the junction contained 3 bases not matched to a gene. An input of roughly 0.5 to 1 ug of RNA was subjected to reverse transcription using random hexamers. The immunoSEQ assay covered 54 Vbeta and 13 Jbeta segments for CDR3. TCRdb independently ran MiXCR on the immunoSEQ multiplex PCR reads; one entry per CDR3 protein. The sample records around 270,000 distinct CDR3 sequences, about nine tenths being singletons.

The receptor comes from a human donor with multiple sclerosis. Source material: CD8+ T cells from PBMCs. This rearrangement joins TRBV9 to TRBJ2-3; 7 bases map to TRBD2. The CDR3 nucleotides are TGTGCCAGCAGCGACCGGGACTACACAGATACGCAGTATTTT. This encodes CASSDRDYTDTQYF. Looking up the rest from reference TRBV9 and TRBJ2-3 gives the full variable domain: DSGVTQTPKHLITATGQRVTLRCSPRSGDLSVYWYQQSLDQGLQFLIQYYNGEERAKGNILERFSAQQFPDLHSELNLSSLELGDSALYFCASSDRDYTDTQYFGPGTRLTVL.